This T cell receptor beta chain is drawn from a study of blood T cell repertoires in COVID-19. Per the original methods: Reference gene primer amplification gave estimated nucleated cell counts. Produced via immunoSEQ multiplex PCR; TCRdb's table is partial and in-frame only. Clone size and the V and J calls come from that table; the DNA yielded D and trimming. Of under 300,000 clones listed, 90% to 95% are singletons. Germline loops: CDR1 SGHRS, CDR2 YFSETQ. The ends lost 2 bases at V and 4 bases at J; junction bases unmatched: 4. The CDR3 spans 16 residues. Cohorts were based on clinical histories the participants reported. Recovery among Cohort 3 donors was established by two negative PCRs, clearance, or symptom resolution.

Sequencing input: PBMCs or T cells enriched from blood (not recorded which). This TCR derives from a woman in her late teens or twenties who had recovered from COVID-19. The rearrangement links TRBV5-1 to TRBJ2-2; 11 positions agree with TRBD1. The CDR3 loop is CASSFTGTGGTGELFF. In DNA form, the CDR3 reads TGCGCCAGCAGCTTTACCGGGACAGGGGGCACCGGGGAGCTGTTTTTT.